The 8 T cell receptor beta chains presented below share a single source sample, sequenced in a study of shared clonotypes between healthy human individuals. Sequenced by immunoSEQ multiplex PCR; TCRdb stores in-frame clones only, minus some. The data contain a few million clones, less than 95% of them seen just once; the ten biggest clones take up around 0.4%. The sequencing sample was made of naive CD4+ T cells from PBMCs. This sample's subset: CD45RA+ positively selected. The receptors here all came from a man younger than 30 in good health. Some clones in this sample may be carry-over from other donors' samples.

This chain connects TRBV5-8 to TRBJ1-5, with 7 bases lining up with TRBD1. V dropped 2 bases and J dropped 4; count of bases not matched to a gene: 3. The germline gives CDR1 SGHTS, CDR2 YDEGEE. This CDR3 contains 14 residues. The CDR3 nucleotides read TGTGCCAGCAGCTTCAGGGGGGTTAATCAGCCCCAGCATTTT. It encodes CASSFRGVNQPQHF. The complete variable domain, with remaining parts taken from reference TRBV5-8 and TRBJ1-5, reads EAGVTQSPTHLIKTRGQQATLRCSPISGHTSVYWYQQALGLGLQFLLWYDEGEERNRGNFPPRFSGRQFPNYSSELNVNALELEDSALYLCASSFRGVNQPQHFGDGTRLSIL.

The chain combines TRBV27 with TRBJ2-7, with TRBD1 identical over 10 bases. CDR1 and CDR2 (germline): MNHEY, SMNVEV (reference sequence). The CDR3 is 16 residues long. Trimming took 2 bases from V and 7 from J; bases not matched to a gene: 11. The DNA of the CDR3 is TGTGCCAGCAGTTTAAGGGGGACAGGGGCCCCACGGGAGCAGTACTTC. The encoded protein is CASSLRGTGAPREQYF.

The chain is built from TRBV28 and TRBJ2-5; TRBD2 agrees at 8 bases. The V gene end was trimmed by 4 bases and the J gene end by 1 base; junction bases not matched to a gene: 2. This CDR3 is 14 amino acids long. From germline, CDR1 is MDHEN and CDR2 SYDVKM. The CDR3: CASSSTSAQETQYF. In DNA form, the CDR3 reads TGTGCCAGCAGTTCGACTAGCGCCCAAGAGACCCAGTACTTC.

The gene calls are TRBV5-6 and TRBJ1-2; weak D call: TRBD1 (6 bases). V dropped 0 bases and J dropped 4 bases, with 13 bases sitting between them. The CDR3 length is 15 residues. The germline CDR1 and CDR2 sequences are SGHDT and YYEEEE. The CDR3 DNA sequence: TGTGCCAGCAGCTTGGTTGAGGGGGGTGCCTATGGCTACACCTTC. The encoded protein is CASSLVEGGAYGYTF.

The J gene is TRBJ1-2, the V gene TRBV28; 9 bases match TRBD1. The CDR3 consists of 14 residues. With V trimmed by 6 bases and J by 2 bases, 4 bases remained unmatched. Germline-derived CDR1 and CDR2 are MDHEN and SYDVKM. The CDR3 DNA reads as TGTGCCAGCAGATCAGGGACAGGGAACTATGGCTACACCTTC. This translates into CASRSGTGNYGYTF.

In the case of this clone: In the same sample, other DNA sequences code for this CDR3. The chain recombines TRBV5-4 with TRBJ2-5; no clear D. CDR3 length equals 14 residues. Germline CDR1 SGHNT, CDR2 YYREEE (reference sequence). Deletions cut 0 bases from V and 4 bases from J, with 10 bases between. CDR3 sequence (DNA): TGTGCCAGCAGCTTGGGGCCTGGCGGAGAGACCCAGTACTTC. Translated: CASSLGPGGETQYF. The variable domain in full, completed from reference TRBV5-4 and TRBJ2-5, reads ETGVTQSPTHLIKTRGQQVTLRCSSQSGHNTVSWYQQALGQGPQFIFQYYREEENGRGNFPPRFSGLQFPNYSSELNVNALELDDSALYLCASSLGPGGETQYFGPGTRLLVL.

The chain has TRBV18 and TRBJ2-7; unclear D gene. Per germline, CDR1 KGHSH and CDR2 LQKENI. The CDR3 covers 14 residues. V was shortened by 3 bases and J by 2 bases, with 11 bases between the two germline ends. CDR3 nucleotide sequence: TGTGCCAGCTCACCCGGCGCATCTCCCTACGAGCAGTACTTC. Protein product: CASSPGASPYEQYF.

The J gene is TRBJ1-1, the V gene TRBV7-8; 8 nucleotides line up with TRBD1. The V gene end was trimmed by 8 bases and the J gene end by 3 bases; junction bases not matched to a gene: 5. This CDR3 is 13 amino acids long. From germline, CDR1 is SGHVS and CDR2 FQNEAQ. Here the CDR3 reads CASQGAGDTEAFF. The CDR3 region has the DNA TGTGCCAGCCAGGGGGCTGGGGACACTGAAGCTTTCTTT.